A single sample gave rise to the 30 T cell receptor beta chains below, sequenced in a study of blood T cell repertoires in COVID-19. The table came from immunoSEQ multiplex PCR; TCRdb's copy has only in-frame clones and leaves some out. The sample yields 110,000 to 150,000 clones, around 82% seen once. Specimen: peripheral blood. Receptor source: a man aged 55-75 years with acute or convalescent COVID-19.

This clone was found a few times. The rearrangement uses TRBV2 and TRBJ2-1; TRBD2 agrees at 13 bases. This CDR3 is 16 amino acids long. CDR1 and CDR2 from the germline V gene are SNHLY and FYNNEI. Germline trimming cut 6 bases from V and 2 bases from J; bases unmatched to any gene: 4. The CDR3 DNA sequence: TGTGCCAGCAGACTAGCGGGAGGGCCCCCCTACAATGAGCAGTTCTTC. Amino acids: CASRLAGGPPYNEQFF.

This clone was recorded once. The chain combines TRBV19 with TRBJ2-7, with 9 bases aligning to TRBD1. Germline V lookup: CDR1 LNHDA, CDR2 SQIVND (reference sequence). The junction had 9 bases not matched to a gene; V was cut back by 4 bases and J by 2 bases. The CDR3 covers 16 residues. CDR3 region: CASSTGTGMVAYEQYF. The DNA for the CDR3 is TGTGCCAGTAGTACCGGGACAGGGATGGTGGCCTACGAGCAGTACTTC.

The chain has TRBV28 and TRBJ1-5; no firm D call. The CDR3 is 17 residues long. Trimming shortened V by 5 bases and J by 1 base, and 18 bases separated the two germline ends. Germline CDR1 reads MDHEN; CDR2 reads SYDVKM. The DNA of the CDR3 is TGTGCCAGCAGTCCTGCAGGATTGAAGAAGAGCAATCAGCCCCAGCATTTT. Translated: CASSPAGLKKSNQPQHF.

The CDR3 protein is CASSPPLTSGYNEQFF. The CDR3 DNA sequence: TGTGCCAGCAGCCCCCCACTGACTAGCGGCTACAATGAGCAGTTCTTC. V and J are TRBV7-3 and TRBJ2-1; TRBD2 aligns across 9 bases. This CDR3 has 16 residues. V trimming: 5 bases; J trimming: 3 bases; junction bases outside the gene matches: 8. CDR1 SGHTA and CDR2 FQGTGA come from the germline V gene.

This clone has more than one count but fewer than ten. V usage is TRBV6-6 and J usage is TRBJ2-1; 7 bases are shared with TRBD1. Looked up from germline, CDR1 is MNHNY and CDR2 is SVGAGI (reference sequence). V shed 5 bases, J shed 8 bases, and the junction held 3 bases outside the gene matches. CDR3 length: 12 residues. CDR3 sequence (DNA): TGTGCCAGCAGTCAACAGGGGTATGAGCAGTTCTTC. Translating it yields CASSQQGYEQFF.

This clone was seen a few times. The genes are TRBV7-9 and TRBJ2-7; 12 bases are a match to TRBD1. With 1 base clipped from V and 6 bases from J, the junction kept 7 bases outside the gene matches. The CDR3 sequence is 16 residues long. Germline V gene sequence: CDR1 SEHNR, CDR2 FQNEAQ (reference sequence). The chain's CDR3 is CASSLGGTGGSLEQYF. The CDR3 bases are TGTGCCAGCAGCTTAGGTGGGACAGGGGGCTCCCTCGAGCAGTACTTC.

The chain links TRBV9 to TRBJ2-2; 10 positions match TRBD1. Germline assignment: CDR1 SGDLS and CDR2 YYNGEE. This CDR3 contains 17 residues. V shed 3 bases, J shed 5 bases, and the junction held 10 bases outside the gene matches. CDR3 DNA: TGTGCCAGCAGCGATCGGAGACAGGGGGCGGGGACCGGGGAGCTGTTTTTT. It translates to CASSDRRQGAGTGELFF.

For the CDR3, the DNA is TGTGCCAGCAGCATGGAGTCCTCCTACAATGAGCAGTTCTTC. It encodes CASSMESSYNEQFF. V and J are TRBV11-2 and TRBJ2-1, with unresolved D. Germline V lookup: CDR1 SGHAT, CDR2 FQNNGV. V dropped 5 bases and J dropped 0 bases, with 8 bases sitting between them. The CDR3 totals 14 residues.

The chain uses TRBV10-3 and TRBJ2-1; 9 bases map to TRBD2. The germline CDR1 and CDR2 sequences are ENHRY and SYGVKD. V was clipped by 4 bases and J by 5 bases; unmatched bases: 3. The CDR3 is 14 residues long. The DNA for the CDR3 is TGTGCCATCAGTGGGCTAGCGGGAAACAATGAGCAGTTCTTC. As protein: CAISGLAGNNEQFF.

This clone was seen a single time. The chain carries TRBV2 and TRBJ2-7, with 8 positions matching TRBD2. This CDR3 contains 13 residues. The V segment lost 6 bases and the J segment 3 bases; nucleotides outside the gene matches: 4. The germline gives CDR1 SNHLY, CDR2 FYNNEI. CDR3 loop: CASRSAGGYEQYF. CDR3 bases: TGTGCCAGCAGATCCGCGGGAGGCTACGAGCAGTACTTC.

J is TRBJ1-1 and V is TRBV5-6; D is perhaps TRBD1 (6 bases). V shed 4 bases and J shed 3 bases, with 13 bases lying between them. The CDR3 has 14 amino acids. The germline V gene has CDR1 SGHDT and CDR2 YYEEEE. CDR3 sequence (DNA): TGTGCCAGCAGCCCAACAGGGAGAGACACTGAAGCTTTCTTT. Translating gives CASSPTGRDTEAFF. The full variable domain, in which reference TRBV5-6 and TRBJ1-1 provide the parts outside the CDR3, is DAGVTQSPTHLIKTRGQQVTLRCSPKSGHDTVSWYQQALGQGPQFIFQYYEEEERQRGNFPDRFSGHQFPNYSSELNVNALLLGDSALYLCASSPTGRDTEAFFGQGTRLTVV.

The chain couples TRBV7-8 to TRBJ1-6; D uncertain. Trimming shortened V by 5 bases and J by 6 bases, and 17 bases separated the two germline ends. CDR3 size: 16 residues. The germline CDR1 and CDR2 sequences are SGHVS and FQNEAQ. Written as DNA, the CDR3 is TGTGCCAGCAGCCAGTTATTGCGGGGAGGTAATTCACCCCTCCACTTT. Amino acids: CASSQLLRGGNSPLHF.

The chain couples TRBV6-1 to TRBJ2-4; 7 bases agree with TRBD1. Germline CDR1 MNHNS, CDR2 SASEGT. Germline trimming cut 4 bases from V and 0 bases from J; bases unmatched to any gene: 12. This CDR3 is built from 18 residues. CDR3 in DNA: TGTGCCAGCAGTGCAAAAGGGGACAGTACTCTAGCCAAAAACATTCAGTACTTC. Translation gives CASSAKGDSTLAKNIQYF.

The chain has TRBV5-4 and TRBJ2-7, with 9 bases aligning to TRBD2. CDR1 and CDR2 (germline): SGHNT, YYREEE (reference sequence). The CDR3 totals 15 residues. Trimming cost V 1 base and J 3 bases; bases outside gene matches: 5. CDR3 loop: CASSLSSGSFYEQYF. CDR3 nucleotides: TGTGCCAGCAGCTTGAGTAGCGGGAGTTTCTACGAGCAGTACTTC.

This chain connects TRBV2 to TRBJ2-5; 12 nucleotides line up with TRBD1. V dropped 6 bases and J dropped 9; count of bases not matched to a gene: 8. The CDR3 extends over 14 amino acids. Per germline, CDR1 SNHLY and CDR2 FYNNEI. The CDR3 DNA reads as TGTGCCAGCAGGGGACAGGGGGCGTCCCCTTCCCAGTACTTC. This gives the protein CASRGQGASPSQYF.

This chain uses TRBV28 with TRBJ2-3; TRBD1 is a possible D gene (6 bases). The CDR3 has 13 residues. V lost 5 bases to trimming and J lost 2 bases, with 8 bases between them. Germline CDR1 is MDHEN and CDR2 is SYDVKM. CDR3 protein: CASSRQATDTQYF. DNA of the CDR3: TGTGCCAGCAGTCGACAGGCCACAGATACGCAGTATTTT.

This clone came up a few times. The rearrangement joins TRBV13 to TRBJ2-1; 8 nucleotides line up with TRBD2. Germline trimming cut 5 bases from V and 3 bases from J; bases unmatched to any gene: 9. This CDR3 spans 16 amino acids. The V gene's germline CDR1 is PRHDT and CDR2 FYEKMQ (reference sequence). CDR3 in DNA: TGTGCCAGCAGCCCGATTAGCGGGGCCGGCTACAATGAGCAGTTCTTC. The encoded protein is CASSPISGAGYNEQFF. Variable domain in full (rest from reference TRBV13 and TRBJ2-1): AAGVIQSPRHLIKEKRETATLKCYPIPRHDTVYWYQQGPGQDPQFLISFYEKMQSDKGSIPDRFSAQQFSDYHSELNMSSLELGDSALYFCASSPISGAGYNEQFFGPGTRLTVL.

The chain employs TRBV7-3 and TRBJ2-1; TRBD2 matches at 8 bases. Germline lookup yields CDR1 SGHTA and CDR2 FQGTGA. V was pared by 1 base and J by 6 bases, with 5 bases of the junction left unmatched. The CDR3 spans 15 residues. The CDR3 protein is CASSLNVRGGNEQFF. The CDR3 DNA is TGTGCCAGCAGCTTAAATGTCCGGGGGGGCAATGAGCAGTTCTTC.

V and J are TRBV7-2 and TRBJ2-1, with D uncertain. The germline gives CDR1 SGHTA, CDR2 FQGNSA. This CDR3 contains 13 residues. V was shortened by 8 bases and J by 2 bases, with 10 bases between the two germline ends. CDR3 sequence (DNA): TGTGCCAGCTCGTCAGCGACCTACAATGAGCAGTTCTTC. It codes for CASSSATYNEQFF.

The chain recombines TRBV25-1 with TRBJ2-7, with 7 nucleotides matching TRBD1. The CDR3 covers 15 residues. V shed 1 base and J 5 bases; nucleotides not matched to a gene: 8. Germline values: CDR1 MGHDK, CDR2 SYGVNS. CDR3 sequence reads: CASSESRQGRHEQYF. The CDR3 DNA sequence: TGTGCCAGCAGTGAATCCAGACAGGGTCGTCACGAGCAGTACTTC.

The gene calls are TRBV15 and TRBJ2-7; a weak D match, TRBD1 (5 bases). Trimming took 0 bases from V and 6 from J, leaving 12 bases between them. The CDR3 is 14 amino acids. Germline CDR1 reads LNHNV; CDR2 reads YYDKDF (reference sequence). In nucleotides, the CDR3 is TGTGCCACCAGCAGAGATCAGGGTTTCGGCGAGCAGTACTTC. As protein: CATSRDQGFGEQYF.

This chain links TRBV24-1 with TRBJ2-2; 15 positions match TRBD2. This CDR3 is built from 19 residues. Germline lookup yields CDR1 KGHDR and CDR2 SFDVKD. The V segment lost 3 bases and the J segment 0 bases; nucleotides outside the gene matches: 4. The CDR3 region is CATSDPGLAGGSNTGELFF. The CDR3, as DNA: TGTGCCACCAGTGATCCGGGACTAGCGGGAGGATCGAACACCGGGGAGCTGTTTTTT.

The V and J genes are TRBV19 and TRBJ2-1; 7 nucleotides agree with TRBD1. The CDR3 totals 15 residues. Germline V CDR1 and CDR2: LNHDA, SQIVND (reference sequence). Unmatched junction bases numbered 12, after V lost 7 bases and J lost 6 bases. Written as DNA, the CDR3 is TGTGCCAGTACCGCAGCAGGGGGATCCCGCAATGAGCAGTTCTTC. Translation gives CASTAAGGSRNEQFF.

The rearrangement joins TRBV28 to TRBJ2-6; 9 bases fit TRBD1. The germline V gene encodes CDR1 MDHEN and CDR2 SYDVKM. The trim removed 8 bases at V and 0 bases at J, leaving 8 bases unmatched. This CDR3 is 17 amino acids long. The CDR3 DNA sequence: TGTGCCAGCGGTTCGACAGGGGGATTCTCTGGGGCCAACGTCCTGACTTTC. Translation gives CASGSTGGFSGANVLTF.

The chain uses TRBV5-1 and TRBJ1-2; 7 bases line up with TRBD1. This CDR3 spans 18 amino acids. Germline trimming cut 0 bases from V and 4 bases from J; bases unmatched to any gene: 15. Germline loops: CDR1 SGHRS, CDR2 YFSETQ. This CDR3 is CASSLAPRQGFVGYGYTF. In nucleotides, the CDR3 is TGCGCCAGCAGCTTGGCCCCGAGACAGGGATTTGTAGGCTATGGCTACACCTTC.

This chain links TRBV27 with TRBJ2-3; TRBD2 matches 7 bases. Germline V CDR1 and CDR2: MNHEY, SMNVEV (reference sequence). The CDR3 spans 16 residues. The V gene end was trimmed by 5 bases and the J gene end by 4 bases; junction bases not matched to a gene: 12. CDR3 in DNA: TGTGCCAGCAGTCTGACTCGGGGGAGGGCCGCAGATACGCAGTATTTT. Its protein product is CASSLTRGRAADTQYF.

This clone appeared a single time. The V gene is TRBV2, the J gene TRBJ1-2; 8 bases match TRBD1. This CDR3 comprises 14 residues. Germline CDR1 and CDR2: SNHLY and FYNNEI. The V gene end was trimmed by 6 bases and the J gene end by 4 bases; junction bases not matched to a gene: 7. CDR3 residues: CASSDRGTRYGYTF. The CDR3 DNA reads TGTGCCAGCAGCGACAGGGGAACTCGCTATGGCTACACCTTC.

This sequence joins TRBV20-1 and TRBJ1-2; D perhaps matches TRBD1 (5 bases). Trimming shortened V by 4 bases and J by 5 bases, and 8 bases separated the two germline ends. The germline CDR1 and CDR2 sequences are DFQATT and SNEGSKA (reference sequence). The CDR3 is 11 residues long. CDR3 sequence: CSATGEYGYTF. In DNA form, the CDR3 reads TGCAGTGCTACGGGGGAATATGGCTACACCTTC.

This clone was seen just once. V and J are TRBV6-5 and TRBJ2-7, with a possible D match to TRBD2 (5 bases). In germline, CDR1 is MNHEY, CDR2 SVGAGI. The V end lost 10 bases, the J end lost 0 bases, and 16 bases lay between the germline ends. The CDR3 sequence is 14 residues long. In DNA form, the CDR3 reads TGTGCCACCGAATCCTCGGGGAGCTCCTACGAGCAGTACTTC. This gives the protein CATESSGSSYEQYF.

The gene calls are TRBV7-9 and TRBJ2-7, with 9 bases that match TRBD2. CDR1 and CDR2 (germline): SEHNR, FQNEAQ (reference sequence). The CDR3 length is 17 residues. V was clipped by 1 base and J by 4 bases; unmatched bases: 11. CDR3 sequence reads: CASSLGALAGATYEQYF. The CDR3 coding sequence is TGTGCCAGCAGCTTAGGGGCCTTAGCGGGAGCCACGTACGAGCAGTACTTC.